Shown below are 19 T cell receptor beta chains from a single sample sequenced in a study of T cell responses to AZD1222 COVID-19 vaccine. Profiling relied on immunoSEQ multiplex PCR, and the TCRdb table lists in-frame clones only, not all of them. This table has some 130,000 clones, around 92% appearing once. The sample here was peripheral blood, taken 28 days after the second AZD1222 dose. The receptor set was obtained from an adult who received the AZD1222 COVID-19 vaccine.

The V and J genes are TRBV19 and TRBJ2-1; D ambiguous. The germline gives CDR1 LNHDA, CDR2 SQIVND (reference sequence). With 3 bases removed from V and 4 bases from J, the gap between germline ends came to 7 bases. This CDR3 comprises 13 residues. The CDR3 DNA sequence: TGTGCCAGTAGTATCAGCCAGTACAATGAGCAGTTCTTC. Translating it yields CASSISQYNEQFF.

This sequence joins TRBV27 and TRBJ2-3; D may match TRBD1 or TRBD2 (5 bases each). V was clipped by 6 bases and J by 0 bases, with 16 bases between them. The CDR3 is 16 amino acids. CDR1 is MNHEY and CDR2 is SMNVEV in the germline V gene (reference sequence). This CDR3 is CASRKRWDASTDTQYF. CDR3 DNA sequence: TGTGCCAGCAGGAAACGCTGGGACGCGAGCACAGATACGCAGTATTTT.

The chain employs TRBV5-1 and TRBJ2-2, with 11 bases fitting TRBD1. CDR1 and CDR2 (germline): SGHRS, YFSETQ. J lost 5 bases, V lost 3 bases, and 6 bases had no gene match. The CDR3 contains 16 residues. The CDR3 coding sequence is TGCGCCAGCAGCTCAGGACAGGGGGCGCGAACCGGGGAGCTGTTTTTT. Amino acid sequence: CASSSGQGARTGELFF.

This rearrangement joins TRBV28 to TRBJ1-2; D uncertain. Trimming left V 10 bases short and J 4 bases short, with 25 bases between. The CDR3 contains 16 residues. Germline V CDR1 and CDR2: MDHEN, SYDVKM. The CDR3 loop reads CAISGANKLKFYGYTF. CDR3 nucleotides: TGTGCCATCTCAGGTGCCAACAAACTGAAGTTCTATGGCTACACCTTC.

In this sample, this clone turned up once. The rearrangement joins TRBV11-3 to TRBJ2-1; no clear D gene. V shed 0 bases and J shed 6 bases, with 12 bases lying between them. The CDR3 covers 15 residues. CDR1 and CDR2 from the germline V gene are SGHNT and YENEEA. The CDR3, as DNA: TGTGCCAGCAGCTTAGAAGGGATAGGTGGCAATGAGCAGTTCTTC. It encodes CASSLEGIGGNEQFF.

The chain employs TRBV15 and TRBJ1-2; weak D call: TRBD1 (6 bases). CDR3 size: 14 residues. The ends were cut back, 3 bases at V and 4 bases at J, with 12 bases in the middle. Per germline, CDR1 LNHNV and CDR2 YYDKDF (reference sequence). The DNA of the CDR3 is TGTGCCACCAGCAGGGAGACAGGCACCTATGGCTACACCTTC. Its translation: CATSRETGTYGYTF. Filled out from reference TRBV15 and TRBJ1-2, the complete variable domain reads DAMVIQNPRYQVTQFGKPVTLSCSQTLNHNVMYWYQQKSSQAPKLLFHYYDKDFNNEADTPDNFQSRRPNTSFCFLDIRSPGLGDTAMYLCATSRETGTYGYTFGSGTRLTVV.

This sequence joins TRBV18 and TRBJ2-7, with D unresolved. The germline CDR1 and CDR2 sequences are KGHSH and LQKENI. V was pared by 6 bases and J by 5 bases, with 14 bases between. This CDR3 region has 13 residues. The CDR3 sequence: CASSPPGFHEQYF. CDR3 bases: TGTGCCAGCTCCCCCCCCGGATTCCACGAGCAGTACTTC.

The V gene is TRBV7-2, the J gene TRBJ2-7; 11 bases align to TRBD2. This CDR3 contains 14 residues. From germline, CDR1 is SGHTA and CDR2 FQGNSA. The V segment lost 3 bases and the J segment 6 bases; nucleotides outside the gene matches: 4. CDR3 in DNA: TGTGCCAGCAGCTTTAGACTAGCGGGATCCGAGCAGTACTTC. Translation: CASSFRLAGSEQYF. Filled out from reference TRBV7-2 and TRBJ2-7, the complete variable domain reads GAGVSQSPSNKVTEKGKDVELRCDPISGHTALYWYRQSLGQGLEFLIYFQGNSAPDKSGLPSDRFSAERTGGSVSTLTIQRTQQEDSAVYLCASSFRLAGSEQYFGPGTRLTVT.

V is TRBV6-6 and J is TRBJ2-3; D not resolved. Germline V gene lookup returns CDR1 MNHNY and CDR2 SVGAGI (reference sequence). This CDR3 is 14 amino acids long. The V and J ends lost 6 bases and 2 bases respectively, with 12 bases between them. This chain's CDR3 is CASSLISSTDTQYF. The CDR3 DNA follows: TGTGCCAGCAGCCTTATCTCGTCCACAGATACGCAGTATTTT.

This clone was counted between two and nine times. V and J are TRBV4-2 and TRBJ2-5; D is unclear. The V gene's germline CDR1 is LGHNA and CDR2 YNFKEQ. Deletions cut 1 base from V and 0 bases from J, with 3 bases between. This CDR3 is 13 amino acids long. The CDR3 region has the DNA TGTGCCAGCAGCCAAGGGAACCAAGAGACCCAGTACTTC. It codes for CASSQGNQETQYF.

The rearrangement joins TRBV5-4 to TRBJ2-1; D remains unclear. Germline V gives CDR1 SGHNT, CDR2 YYREEE (reference sequence). The CDR3 is 15 amino acids. Trimming cost V 1 base and J 0 bases, with 8 bases left between them. In DNA form, the CDR3 reads TGTGCCAGCAGCTTGAGCCCAAGCTCCTACAATGAGCAGTTCTTC. Amino acid sequence: CASSLSPSSYNEQFF.

V gene TRBV11-2 combines with J gene TRBJ2-7; 11 bases line up with TRBD2. Germline CDR1 is SGHAT and CDR2 is FQNNGV. This CDR3 is 13 amino acids long. V shed 5 bases and J 7 bases; nucleotides not matched to a gene: 4. The CDR3 DNA sequence: TGTGCCAGCAGCGGGACTAGCGGCGGGGAGCAGTACTTC. Translation gives CASSGTSGGEQYF.

V gene TRBV19 combines with J gene TRBJ1-4; no reliable D call. CDR3 length: 15 residues. V was trimmed by 4 bases and J by 3 bases, leaving 12 bases between them. CDR1 and CDR2 (germline): LNHDA, SQIVND (reference sequence). The CDR3 DNA is TGTGCCAGTAGTACCCTAATGGGTTCTAATGAAAAACTGTTTTTT. Translated: CASSTLMGSNEKLFF.

This clone has a single count. The chain uses TRBV5-1 and TRBJ2-5; no firm D call. V lost 4 bases, J lost 3 bases, and 16 bases lay in between. This CDR3 region has 15 residues. In germline, CDR1 is SGHRS, CDR2 YFSETQ. CDR3 in DNA: TGCGCCAGCAGCAGAGGACCGATCTTGGAAGAGACCCAGTACTTC. This codes for CASSRGPILEETQYF.

In its sample, this clone was seen once. The V call is TRBV5-1, the J call TRBJ2-1, with D perhaps given as TRBD1 or TRBD2 (6 bases each). CDR3 length: 15 residues. Germline CDR1 is SGHRS and CDR2 is YFSETQ. V dropped 4 bases and J dropped 1 base, with 12 bases sitting between them. CDR3 nucleotide sequence: TGCGCCAGCAGCGGAGGGACACTGTCCTACAATGAGCAGTTCTTC. Amino acids: CASSGGTLSYNEQFF.

This rearrangement joins TRBV24-1 to TRBJ1-1, with TRBD1 as a possible D gene (5 bases). Trimming took off 4 bases at V and 0 bases at J, with 11 bases between the two ends. CDR3 length: 15 amino acids. Per the germline V gene, CDR1 is KGHDR and CDR2 is SFDVKD. The CDR3, as DNA: TGTGCCACCAGTGACTGGACACAACTGAACACTGAAGCTTTCTTT. Translation gives CATSDWTQLNTEAFF.

The CDR3 region is CASSPGGQREAFF. In nucleotides, the CDR3 is TGTGCCAGCAGCCCAGGGGGTCAGCGAGAAGCTTTCTTT. The chain has TRBV11-3 and TRBJ1-1, with TRBD1 matching 7 bases. J gave up 8 bases and V 5 bases, and 8 bases lay outside the gene matches. In germline, CDR1 is SGHNT, CDR2 YENEEA. The CDR3 totals 13 residues.

This chain links TRBV6-5 with TRBJ2-5; D uncertain. Germline V gene sequence: CDR1 MNHEY, CDR2 SVGAGI. V dropped 4 bases and J dropped 2 bases, with 11 bases sitting between them. This CDR3 is 14 amino acids long. CDR3 loop: CASSSEALQETQYF. In DNA, the CDR3 is TGTGCCAGCAGTTCCGAGGCCCTTCAAGAGACCCAGTACTTC.

This clone was counted between two and nine times. This chain links TRBV6-2 or TRBV6-3 with TRBJ2-7, with D uncertain. The V and J ends lost 2 bases and 7 bases respectively, with 9 bases between them. The V gene's germline CDR1 is MNHEY and CDR2 SVGEGT. The CDR3 consists of 12 residues. The CDR3 coding sequence is TGTGCCAGCAGTTACGTCTTAGGTGAGCAGTACTTC. This codes for CASSYVLGEQYF.